This TCR beta chain was found in a study of cytotoxic CD8 clonotypes in ibrutinib-treated CLL. Study details: Samples averaged approximately 260,000 productive templates and roughly 86,000 productive rearrangements. Whole-study results and caveats: Circulating CD8+ T-cell counts were tracked by baseline clonality, which exceeded that of age-matched healthy donors.

A word on this clone: The target antigen is unknown.

CDR1 SGHAT and CDR2 FQNNGV come from the germline V gene. V was pared by 6 bases and J by 2 bases, with 16 bases between. This CDR3 comprises 15 residues. Repertoires were generated with immunoSEQ multiplex PCR, while TCRdb's copy carries only in-frame clones and drops some. Of just over 200,000 clones detected, approximately 75% appear once; the ten largest clones hold 11%. The specimen comprised PBMCs, sampled after 12 months of ibrutinib treatment. The TCR sequence derives from a human donor with chronic lymphocytic leukemia. The V and J genes are TRBV11-2 and TRBJ2-5; D is unresolved. The CDR3 sequence is CASRVGQSPQETQYF. The CDR3 nucleotides are TGTGCCAGCAGGGTCGGGCAGTCCCCACAAGAGACCCAGTACTTC.